This T cell receptor (beta chain) was profiled in a study of post-analysis software for immune sequencing data (dated by TCRdb to the mid-2010s). Broadly, across the study: Relapsing-remitting, secondary progressive and progressive-relapsing multiple sclerosis were recorded as disease courses, and subtype annotation was lacking for some patients. The patient repertoires were set against about eleven previously published healthy control repertoires from donors whose ages ranged from roughly 6 to 27 years. A subset of samples was prepared in parallel using single-end sample barcoding, then pooled and co-amplified after Illumina adapter ligation.

The library relied on PCR. Sequencing relied on an Illumina HiSeq 2500. To reduce PCR and sequencing biases, unique molecular identifiers were built into the TCR beta cDNA libraries. Approximately 500,000 cDNA molecules were obtained per 1 to 10 million input T cells, so each molecule approximated one T cell. Patient libraries were prepared and sequenced with the same protocol used for the earlier healthy control dataset. Samples belonging to the same batch were prepared together, multiplexed and sequenced on a shared HiSeq lane. As for the original processing: Raw barcoded reads were processed with MIGEC, discarding single-read molecular identifier groups before consensus assembly and CDR3 extraction. VDJtools was used for post-analysis of the clonotype tables, with diversity normalized by down-sampling every dataset to the smallest sample size. To correct batch-related cross-sample contamination, repertoire overlap clustering matched CDR3 amino acid sequences but not nucleotide sequences. The raw public reads went through TCRdb reprocessing: fastp at Q25, MiXCR clone calling, in-frame beta chains kept. Duplicate CDR3 protein sequences are folded into a single record with the most common DNA and genes. The V and J calls were not made by the authors but by TCRdb's processing. The sample profile shows fewer than 850,000 distinct CDR3 sequences; roughly 30% of them were found once. The biggest ten clones account for 0.56% of the sample.

Paper-wide results and their limitations: Patients showed significantly higher frequencies than controls for a handful of TRBV segments, among them TRBV5-6, TRBV5-1 and TRBV20-1. The control group was slightly older than the multiple sclerosis patient group. Direct clustering with F measure showed strong co-clustering of samples prepared in the same batch, prompting a batch-effect correction. Normalized Chao1 diversity was significantly lower in multiple sclerosis patients than controls, suggesting substantial peripheral T-cell clonal expansion.

CDR3 length: 14 amino acids, cysteine to phenylalanine. CDR3 DNA only is kept here, 42 bases in frame from base 1. V and J lose 0 bases and 5 bases, and a span of 8 bases separates them. According to the germline V gene, CDR1 reads SGHRS and CDR2 reads YFSETQ. For this clonotype: No cognate antigen has been identified for it. Base-call qualities are not available, and no considerably larger clone is one nucleotide away.

To demonstrate the VDJtools post-analysis software, the study profiled TCR beta repertoires from the peripheral blood of 13 young patients with multiple sclerosis. The patients with multiple sclerosis were children and adolescents between about 6 and 17 years of age. The rearrangement combines TRBV5-1 with TRBJ2-2; confidence is insufficient to name the D gene. The source is a girl under 18 with multiple sclerosis. The specimen was blood. The bases read TGCGCCAGCAGCTTGGCTCGGCAGACCGGGGAGCTGTTTTTT. This translates into CASSLARQTGELFF.